Following are 18 T cell receptor beta chains from one sample sequenced in a study of cytomegalovirus exposure and HLA in healthy donors. 13 Jbeta primers and 60 Vbeta primers were used for the PCR. Sequenced by immunoSEQ multiplex PCR; TCRdb stores in-frame clones only, minus some. The sample contains 150,000 or so clones, 55% to 70% of which appear only once. What was sequenced was PBMCs. The receptors here all came from a woman aged 25 to 39 in good health and CMV-seropositive.

The chain is built from TRBV5-6 and TRBJ2-7, with D possibly matching TRBD1 (6 bases). Germline V gene data show CDR1 as SGHDT and CDR2 as YYEEEE. The ends were cut back, 4 bases at V and 1 base at J, with 12 bases in the middle. The CDR3 sequence is 14 residues long. Written as DNA, the CDR3 is TGTGCCAGCAGCCCCAGGGGCTCGTCCTACGAGCAGTACTTC. It specifies CASSPRGSSYEQYF.

This chain joins TRBV5-6 and TRBJ1-1, with TRBD1 as a possible D gene (5 bases). Trimming cost V 4 bases and J 7 bases, with 14 bases left between them. Germline-derived CDR1 and CDR2 are SGHDT and YYEEEE. The CDR3 is 13 amino acids. The DNA for the CDR3 is TGTGCCAGCAGCCCGGGGGTCGGGATTGAAGCTTTCTTT. Translated, it gives CASSPGVGIEAFF.

This clone has a single count. The V call is TRBV6-5, the J call TRBJ1-2; D call uncertain. V lost 6 bases and J 2 bases, leaving 13 bases between the germline ends. This CDR3 is built from 14 residues. Germline V CDR1 and CDR2: MNHEY, SVGAGI. In DNA form, the CDR3 reads TGTGCCAGCAGAACCACCACAGAAAACTATGGCTACACCTTC. This gives the protein CASRTTTENYGYTF.

The gene calls are TRBV14 and TRBJ2-2, with a possible D match to TRBD2 (5 bases). The germline V and J ends were trimmed by 4 bases and 1 base, with 16 bases remaining between them. CDR1 and CDR2 from the germline V gene are SGHDN and FVKESK. CDR3 length: 17 amino acids. The CDR3: CASSPRTGTLNTGELFF. CDR3 coding DNA: TGTGCCAGCAGCCCACGGACGGGAACTTTGAACACCGGGGAGCTGTTTTTT.

This clone was counted only a few times. Here the CDR3 DNA reads TGTGCCAGCTCACCAGGATCGGCGCGGGGAAAACTGTTTTTT. It specifies CASSPGSARGKLFF. The rearrangement joins TRBV18 to TRBJ1-4; D is uncertain. V gave up 2 bases and J gave up 10 bases, with 14 bases separating them. Germline assignment: CDR1 KGHSH and CDR2 LQKENI. The CDR3 runs to 14 residues.

The chain employs TRBV30 and TRBJ2-4; tentative D call: TRBD2 (6 bases). Germline V gene lookup returns CDR1 GTSNPN and CDR2 SVGIG (reference sequence). V gave up 4 bases and J gave up 6 bases, with 16 bases separating them. This CDR3 has 14 residues. DNA for the CDR3: TGTGCCTGGACGGCCGGGACTCAATCAAACATTCAGTACTTC. The encoded protein is CAWTAGTQSNIQYF.

Only one count was recorded for this clone. The chain carries TRBV11-3 and TRBJ1-1; D gene ambiguous. This CDR3 region has 12 residues. CDR1 and CDR2 (germline): SGHNT, YENEEA. V lost 0 bases, J lost 6 bases, and 5 bases lay in between. The CDR3 DNA reads as TGTGCCAGCAGCTTAGACGGGGCTGAAGCTTTCTTT. Its translation: CASSLDGAEAFF.

The chain has TRBV30 and TRBJ1-2; no reliable D call. Trimming cost V 7 bases and J 5 bases, with 20 bases left between them. Looked up from germline, CDR1 is GTSNPN and CDR2 is SVGIG (reference sequence). This CDR3 is 14 amino acids long. Here the CDR3 DNA reads TGTGCCTCCTTAGTTAGTGCGGGATATTATGGCTACACCTTC. This gives the protein CASLVSAGYYGYTF.

This clone was observed a few times. V is TRBV7-9 and J is TRBJ2-7; 8 bases line up with TRBD2. Losses at the gene ends were 8 bases for V and 3 bases for J; bases not matched to a gene: 12. The CDR3 length is 15 residues. CDR1 SEHNR and CDR2 FQNEAQ come from the germline V gene (reference sequence). CDR3 sequence reads: CASSSRGSGNYEQYF. CDR3 nucleotide sequence: TGTGCCAGCTCTTCCAGGGGTAGCGGGAACTACGAGCAGTACTTC.

This chain uses TRBV6-6 with TRBJ1-5, with unresolved D. This CDR3 spans 11 amino acids. V lost 6 bases, J lost 7 bases, and 7 bases lay in between. From germline, CDR1 is MNHNY and CDR2 SVGAGI (reference sequence). The CDR3 nucleotides are TGTGCCAGCAGGAGATTACAGCCCCAGCATTTT. It is translated as CASRRLQPQHF.

Here the CDR3 DNA reads TGCAGCGTAAGGGACAGGGGGCAGTCGAACTATGGCTACACCTTC. Its translation: CSVRDRGQSNYGYTF. The chain recombines TRBV29-1 with TRBJ1-2; 12 nucleotides align to TRBD1. The CDR3 totals 15 residues. The V gene's germline CDR1 is SQVTM and CDR2 ANQGSEA. Trimming cost V 6 bases and J 2 bases; bases outside gene matches: 7.

In its sample, this clone was seen a few times. V gene TRBV6-4 combines with J gene TRBJ2-3, with 11 bases aligning to TRBD2. Germline-derived CDR1 and CDR2 are MRHNA and SNTAGT. After removal of 8 bases from V and 2 bases from J, the junction contained 12 bases not matched to a gene. This CDR3 is 17 amino acids long. Here the CDR3 DNA reads TGTGCCAGCCCTCGGGAGCCGGGACTAGCGGTCACAGATACGCAGTATTTT. Translated: CASPREPGLAVTDTQYF.

The table lists this clone with a few counts. This rearrangement joins TRBV21-1 to TRBJ2-3; the table's D gene call, TRBD2, was not cross checked with the DNA. TRBV21-1 is labeled a pseudogene. There are 16 residues in the CDR3. The CDR3 here is CASSKVQRGRLDTQYF. CDR3 nucleotide sequence: TGTGCCAGCAGCAAGGTGCAGCGGGGGAGGTTGGATACGCAGTATTTT.

The chain recombines TRBV5-1 with TRBJ2-5, with no clear D. Trimming shortened V by 3 bases and J by 2 bases, and 5 bases separated the two germline ends. CDR3 size: 12 residues. CDR1 SGHRS and CDR2 YFSETQ come from the germline V gene. Here the CDR3 reads CASSSQQETQYF. CDR3 nucleotide sequence: TGCGCCAGCAGCTCCCAGCAAGAGACCCAGTACTTC.

This chain connects TRBV2 to TRBJ2-5; possibly TRBD2 for D (6 bases). Looked up from germline, CDR1 is SNHLY and CDR2 is FYNNEI. There are 14 residues in the CDR3. V dropped 6 bases and J dropped 5 bases, with 16 bases sitting between them. In nucleotides, the CDR3 is TGTGCCAGCAGCCCGGGGCCGGGGAGGGAGACCCAGTACTTC. Amino acid sequence: CASSPGPGRETQYF.

The chain recombines TRBV7-9 with TRBJ1-3; D remains unclear. Germline lookup yields CDR1 SEHNR and CDR2 FQNEAQ (reference sequence). The CDR3 extends over 17 amino acids. Trimming cost V 1 base and J 0 bases, with 13 bases left between them. The DNA for the CDR3 is TGTGCCAGCAGCTTAGGTTCGGCAGCAGGCTCTGGAAACACCATATATTTT. Residues: CASSLGSAAGSGNTIYF.

This clone has just one count. The rearrangement links TRBV27 to TRBJ2-3; maybe TRBD1 (6 bases). Per germline, CDR1 MNHEY and CDR2 SMNVEV (reference sequence). Trimming took off 3 bases at V and 3 bases at J, with 13 bases between the two ends. CDR3 length equals 15 residues. Written as DNA, the CDR3 is TGTGCCAGCAGTTTCCGTGGGGGCGCGACAGATACGCAGTATTTT. Protein sequence: CASSFRGGATDTQYF.

The genes are TRBV2 and TRBJ2-2, with D perhaps matching TRBD1 (6 bases). Germline V lookup: CDR1 SNHLY, CDR2 FYNNEI. The V gene lost 2 bases and the J gene lost 9 bases, with 10 bases spanning the gap. The CDR3 covers 13 residues. CDR3 bases: TGTGCCAGCAGTGAAACAGGGTCAAGGGAGCTGTTTTTT. Its translation is CASSETGSRELFF. The entire variable domain, with the rest obtained from reference TRBV2 and TRBJ2-2, is as follows: EPEVTQTPSHQVTQMGQEVILRCVPISNHLYFYWYRQILGQKVEFLVSFYNNEISEKSEIFDDQFSVERPDGSNFTLKIRSTKLEDSAMYFCASSETGSRELFFGEGSRLTVL.